A single sample gave rise to the 4 T cell receptor beta chains below, sequenced in a study of vaccination and CD4 T cells after COVID-19. No antigen has been assigned to these receptors. With the Oncomine TCR Beta short-read assay, DNA from cultured CD4+ T cells was sequenced. A single record per CDR3 protein comes from TCRdb applying MiXCR to the PCR reads. The sample gives 14,000 or so distinct CDR3 sequences, 55% of which show up once; around 8.4% is in the top ten. Treatment reported: 10-day PBMC culture with coronavirus spike peptide pools or control peptides (ViraFEST assay). Sequenced material: CD4+ T cells from blood, cultured in vitro, taken before SARS-CoV-2 vaccination. All receptors come from a human donor who had recovered from COVID-19.

There are a few counts of this clonotype. The CDR3 protein is CASSQGTGGNQPQHF. The CDR3 DNA sequence: TGTGCCAGCAGCCAGGGGACAGGGGGCAATCAGCCCCAGCATTTT. V gene TRBV27 combines with J gene TRBJ1-5, with 10 bases identical to TRBD1. CDR1 and CDR2 (germline): MNHEY, SMNVEV (reference sequence). V gave up 6 bases and J gave up 2 bases; unmatched junction bases: 4. The CDR3 consists of 15 residues.

The chain employs TRBV28 and TRBJ1-2; 8 bases map to TRBD1. The germline gives CDR1 MDHEN, CDR2 SYDVKM. This CDR3 spans 16 amino acids. Losses at the gene ends were 2 bases for V and 2 bases for J; bases not matched to a gene: 7. The chain's CDR3 is CASSLVWDRLNYGYTF. Written as DNA, the CDR3 is TGTGCCAGCAGTTTAGTTTGGGACAGGCTCAACTATGGCTACACCTTC.

The table lists this clonotype with a few counts. J is TRBJ1-1 and V is TRBV20-1, with D possibly being TRBD1 (5 bases). V lost 3 bases, J lost 3 bases, and 17 bases lay in between. Germline V gives CDR1 DFQATT, CDR2 SNEGSKA (reference sequence). The CDR3 sequence is 15 residues long. CDR3 in DNA: TGCAGTGCTAGCCCAGCAGGGCTAATATACACTGAAGCTTTCTTT. Translated, it gives CSASPAGLIYTEAFF.

This clonotype was observed a handful of times. The chain combines TRBV11-3 with TRBJ2-7; D call uncertain. V lost 1 base to trimming and J lost 5 bases, with 3 bases between them. This CDR3 is 11 amino acids long. Germline assignment: CDR1 SGHNT and CDR2 YENEEA. CDR3 nucleotides: TGTGCCAGCAGCTTAGTCCACGAGCAGTACTTC. The encoded protein is CASSLVHEQYF.